Listed below are T cell receptor beta chains from one sample, sequenced in a study of blood T cells in healthy people across ages. Via MiXCR, TCRdb re-called the 5' RACE reads, giving one row per CDR3 protein. The sample has fewer than 2,000,000 distinct CDR3 sequences; around 35% are singletons. Sample: blood. The receptor source for this set is a woman aged 25-40 years in good health. Both conserved end residues are part of each CDR3. A D gene is named only where the DNA matches it firmly. Clone size is given for some rows only: seen once, a few or many times, or a class if the clone is expanded.

clone_size	v_call	d_call	j_call	cdr3_nt	cdr3_aa
-	TRBV12-3/TRBV12-4	-	TRBJ2-7	TGTGCCAGCGGGGTTGCGGCCTCCTACTACGAGCAGTACTTC	CASGVAASYYEQYF
-	TRBV20-1	-	TRBJ1-2	TGCAGTGCTAGAGATACACCCTATGGCTACACCTTC	CSARDTPYGYTF
few	TRBV20-1	-	TRBJ2-4	TGCAGTGCTAGAGATTTGACAGCCAAAAACATTCAGTACTTC	CSARDLTAKNIQYF
-	TRBV27	-	TRBJ1-2	TGTGCCGGCAGTTCCCGGGGCCCTGGGGGGGTGTATAACTATGGCTACACCTTC	CAGSSRGPGGVYNYGYTF
few	TRBV20-1	-	TRBJ2-5	TGCAGTGCTACATACGGGAGCCTTGTCCAAGAGACCCAGTACTTC	CSATYGSLVQETQYF
few	TRBV4-1	-	TRBJ1-1	TGCGCCAGCAGCCAAGAGCCGGGCCTAACTGAAGCTTTCTTT	CASSQEPGLTEAFF
-	TRBV3-1	-	TRBJ1-1	TGTGCCAGCAGCCGAAAACCTAAAACTGAAGCTTTCTTT	CASSRKPKTEAFF
few	TRBV9	-	TRBJ2-4	TGTGCCAGCAGCGGCGTCGGGACTGGCGAGGTCAACATTCAGTACTTC	CASSGVGTGEVNIQYF
few	TRBV9	-	TRBJ2-5	TGTGCCGGCAGCGTTGGTCCCGAGGGTAGGGAGACCCAGTACTTC	CAGSVGPEGRETQYF
-	TRBV7-8	TRBD1	TRBJ1-5	TGTGCCAGCAAGGACAGGGAGGATCAGCCCCAGCATTTT	CASKDREDQPQHF
-	TRBV20-1	-	TRBJ2-3	TGCAGTGCTAGCGAGATCACAGATACGCAGTATTTT	CSASEITDTQYF
-	TRBV28	-	TRBJ2-1	TGTGCCAGCAGTTTTGAGGGTAGAAATGTCTACAATGAGCAGTTCTTC	CASSFEGRNVYNEQFF
-	TRBV20-1	TRBD2	TRBJ2-5	TGCAGTGCTAGCTCTAGCGGGGGGACGTGGGAGACCCAGTACTTC	CSASSSGGTWETQYF
many	TRBV29-1	-	TRBJ2-5	TGCAGCGTTGATTGGGCGGACAGACAAGGGGAGACCCAGTACTTC	CSVDWADRQGETQYF
-	TRBV20-1	-	TRBJ1-6	TGCAGTGCTTGGACAGCCGATAATTCACCCCTCCACTTT	CSAWTADNSPLHF
few	TRBV28	TRBD1	TRBJ2-3	TGTGCAGCCGGGACAGGCACAGATACGCAGTATTTT	CAAGTGTDTQYF
-	TRBV6-1	-	TRBJ1-4	TGTGCCAGCAGGTCCCACCAGACTACAACTAATGAAAAACTGTTTTTT	CASRSHQTTTNEKLFF
-	TRBV28	-	TRBJ2-1	TGTGCCAGCAAGGAAATCTACAGTGAGCAGTTCTTC	CASKEIYSEQFF
many	TRBV29-1	-	TRBJ2-7	TGCAGCGTCACGACCGCCCAAGACTACGAGCAGTACTTC	CSVTTAQDYEQYF